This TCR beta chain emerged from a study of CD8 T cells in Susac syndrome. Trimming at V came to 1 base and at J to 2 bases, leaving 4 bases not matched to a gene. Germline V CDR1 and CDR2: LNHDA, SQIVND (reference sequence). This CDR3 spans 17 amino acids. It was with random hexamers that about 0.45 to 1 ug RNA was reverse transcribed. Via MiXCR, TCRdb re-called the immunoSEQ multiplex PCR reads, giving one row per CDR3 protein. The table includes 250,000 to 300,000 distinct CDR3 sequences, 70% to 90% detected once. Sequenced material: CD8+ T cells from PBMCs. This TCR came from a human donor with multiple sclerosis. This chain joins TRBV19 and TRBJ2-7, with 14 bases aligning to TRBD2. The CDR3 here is CASSIGPGLAGAYEQYF. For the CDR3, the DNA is TGTGCCAGTAGTATAGGACCGGGACTAGCGGGAGCCTACGAGCAGTACTTC.